This T cell receptor beta chain was profiled in a study of cytomegalovirus exposure and HLA in healthy donors. Study overall: The same platform as the approximately 730 first-cohort repertoires was used for the 130 or so validation repertoires, a later analysis reported.

The germline V gene encodes CDR1 MDHEN and CDR2 SYDVKM. J was trimmed by 1 base and V by 8 bases; bases with no gene match: 2. There are 13 residues in the CDR3. TCRdb's copy holds only in-frame clones and misses some; the assay was immunoSEQ multiplex PCR. Of 350,000 or so clones detected, around 86% appear once; the ten largest clones hold more than 0.8%. The source material was PBMCs. This receptor was taken from a woman between 18 and 30 years old in good health and CMV-seronegative. This chain links TRBV28 with TRBJ2-3, with TRBD2 matching 8 bases. CDR3 sequence: CASRREGTDTQYF. DNA for the CDR3: TGTGCCAGCCGGCGGGAGGGCACAGATACGCAGTATTTT.